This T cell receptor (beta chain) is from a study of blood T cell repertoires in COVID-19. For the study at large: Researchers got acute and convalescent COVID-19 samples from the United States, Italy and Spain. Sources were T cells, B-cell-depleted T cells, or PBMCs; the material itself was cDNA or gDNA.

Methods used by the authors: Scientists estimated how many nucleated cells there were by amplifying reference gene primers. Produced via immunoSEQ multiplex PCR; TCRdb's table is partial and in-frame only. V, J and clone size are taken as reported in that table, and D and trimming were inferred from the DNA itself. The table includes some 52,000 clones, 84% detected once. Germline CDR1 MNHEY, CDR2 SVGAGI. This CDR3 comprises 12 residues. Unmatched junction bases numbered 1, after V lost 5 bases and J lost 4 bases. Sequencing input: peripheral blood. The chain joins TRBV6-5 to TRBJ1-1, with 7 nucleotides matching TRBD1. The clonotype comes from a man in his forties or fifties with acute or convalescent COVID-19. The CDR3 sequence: CASSPGGTEAFF. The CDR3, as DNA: TGTGCCAGCAGTCCAGGGGGCACTGAAGCTTTCTTT.